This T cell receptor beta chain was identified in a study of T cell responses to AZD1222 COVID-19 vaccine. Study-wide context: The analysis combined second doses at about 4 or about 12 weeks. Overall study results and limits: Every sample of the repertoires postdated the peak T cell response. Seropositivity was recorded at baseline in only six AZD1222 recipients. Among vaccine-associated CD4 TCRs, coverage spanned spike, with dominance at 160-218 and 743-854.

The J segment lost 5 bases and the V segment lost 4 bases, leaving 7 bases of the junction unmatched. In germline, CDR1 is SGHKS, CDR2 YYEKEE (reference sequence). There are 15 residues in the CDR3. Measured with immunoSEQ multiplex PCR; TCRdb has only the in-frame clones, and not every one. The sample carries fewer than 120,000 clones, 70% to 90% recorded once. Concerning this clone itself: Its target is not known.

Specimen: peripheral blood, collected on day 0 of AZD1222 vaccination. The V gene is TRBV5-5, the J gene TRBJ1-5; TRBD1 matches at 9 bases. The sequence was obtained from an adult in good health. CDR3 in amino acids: CASSSGTGTYQPQHF. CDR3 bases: TGTGCCAGCAGCAGCGGGACAGGGACGTATCAGCCCCAGCATTTT. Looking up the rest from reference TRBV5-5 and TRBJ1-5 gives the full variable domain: DAGVTQSPTHLIKTRGQQVTLRCSPISGHKSVSWYQQVLGQGPQFIFQYYEKEERGRGNFPDRFSARQFPNYSSELNVNALLLGDSALYLCASSSGTGTYQPQHFGDGTRLSIL.